This T cell receptor (beta chain) was obtained from a study of regulatory T cells in long-lasting Graves disease. Study as a whole: Graves' patients with a new diagnosis had received antithyroid drugs under 3 months.

This clonotype occurred a few times. The antigen is undetermined. iRepertoire HTBI primers and Arm-PCR of CDR3 regions built TCR beta libraries. Via MiXCR, TCRdb re-called the multiplex PCR reads, giving one row per CDR3 protein. The data hold 360,000 or so distinct CDR3 sequences, with about 12% observed a single time. Study-wide points: The study found TRBV28, TRBJ1-2 and TRBJ2-5 favored in persistent disease. Newly diagnosed patients had higher TCR diversity than persistent Graves' patients did.

Between the trimmed V and J ends, which lost 0 bases and 4 bases, there was a span of 7 bases. In germline, CDR1 is SGHRS, CDR2 YFSETQ. The CDR3 covers 13 residues. Noted time point: newly diagnosed GD, antithyroid drugs for less than 3 months. Extracted PBMC RNA gave rise to the TCR library. The sample was also reused in another study, on T cells in Graves' hyperthyroidism and ophthalmopathy. That work adds: A first-round RT-PCR of the TCR CDR3 used the HTBI primer set.

The material sequenced was peripheral blood mononuclear cells (PBMCs), taken at new diagnosis, from a patient treated with antithyroid drugs. The V call is TRBV5-1, the J call TRBJ1-2, with a tentative D call TRBD1 (5 bases). The TCR was taken from a woman in her late teens or twenties with Graves disease. The DNA for the CDR3 is TGCGCCAGCAGCTTGGAAGGGGCCTATGGCTACACCTTC. The encoded protein is CASSLEGAYGYTF.